This record covers a single T cell receptor (beta chain). Other DNA sequences of this sample code for an identical CDR3. Time point here: newly diagnosed, previously untreated cHL patient sample. Thawed PBMCs were the source of CD4+ T cells, purified by magnetic negative selection. This entry comes from a study of PD-1 blockade in classical Hodgkin lymphoma. In germline, CDR1 is LNHDA, CDR2 SQIVND (reference sequence). The CDR3 totals 16 residues. Trimming left V 5 bases short and J 2 bases short, with 15 bases between. Sequencing was performed with immunoSEQ multiplex PCR; in TCRdb, only in-frame clones are kept and a portion is missing. The sample consists of some 30,000 clones, 88% of them appearing once.

Material: CD4+ T cells from blood. This chain connects TRBV19 to TRBJ2-2; TRBD1 is a possible D gene (7 bases). The TCR comes from a human donor with classical Hodgkin lymphoma. The CDR3 spells CASSVQGGLNTGELFF. CDR3 bases: TGTGCCAGTAGTGTGCAGGGGGGCCTAAACACCGGGGAGCTGTTTTTT.